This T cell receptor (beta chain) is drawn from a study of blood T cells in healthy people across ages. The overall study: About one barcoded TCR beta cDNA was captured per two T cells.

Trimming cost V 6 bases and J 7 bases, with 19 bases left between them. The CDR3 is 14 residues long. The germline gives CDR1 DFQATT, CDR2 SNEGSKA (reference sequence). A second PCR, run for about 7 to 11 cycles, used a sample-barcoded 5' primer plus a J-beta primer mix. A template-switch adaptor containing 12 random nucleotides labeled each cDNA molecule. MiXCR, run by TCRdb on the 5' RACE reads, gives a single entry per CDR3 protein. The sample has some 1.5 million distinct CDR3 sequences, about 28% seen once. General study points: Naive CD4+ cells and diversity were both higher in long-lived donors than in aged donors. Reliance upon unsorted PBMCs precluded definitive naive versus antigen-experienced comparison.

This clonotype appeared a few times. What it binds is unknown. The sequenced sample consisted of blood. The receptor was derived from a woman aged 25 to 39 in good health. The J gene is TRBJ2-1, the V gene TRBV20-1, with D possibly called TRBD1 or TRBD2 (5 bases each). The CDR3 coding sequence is TGCAGTGCGGACCCGACTACAGGTTTGAATGAGCAGTTCTTC. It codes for CSADPTTGLNEQFF.